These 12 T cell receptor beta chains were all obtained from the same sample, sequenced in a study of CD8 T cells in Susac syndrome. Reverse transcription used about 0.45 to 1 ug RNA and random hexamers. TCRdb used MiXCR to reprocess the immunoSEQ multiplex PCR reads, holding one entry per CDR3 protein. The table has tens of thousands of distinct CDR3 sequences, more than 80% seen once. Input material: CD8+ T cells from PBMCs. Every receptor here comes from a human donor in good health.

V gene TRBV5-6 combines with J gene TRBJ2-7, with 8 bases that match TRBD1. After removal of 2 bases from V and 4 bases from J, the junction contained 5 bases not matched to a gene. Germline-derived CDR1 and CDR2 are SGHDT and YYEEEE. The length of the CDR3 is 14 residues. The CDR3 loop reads CASSFGTGQYEQYF. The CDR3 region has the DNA TGTGCCAGCAGCTTCGGGACAGGACAATACGAGCAGTACTTC.

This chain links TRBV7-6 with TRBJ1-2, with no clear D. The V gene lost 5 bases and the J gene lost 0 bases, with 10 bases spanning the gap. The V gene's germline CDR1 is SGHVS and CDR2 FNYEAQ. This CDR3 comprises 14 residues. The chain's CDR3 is CASSPRTANYGYTF. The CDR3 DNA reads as TGTGCCAGCAGCCCCCGGACGGCTAACTATGGCTACACCTTC.

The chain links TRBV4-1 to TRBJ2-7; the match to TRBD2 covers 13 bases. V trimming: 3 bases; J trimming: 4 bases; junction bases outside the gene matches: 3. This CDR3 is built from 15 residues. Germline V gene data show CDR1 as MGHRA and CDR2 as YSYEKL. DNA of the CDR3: TGCGCCAGCAGCCATGGACTAGCGGGGGCATACGAGCAGTACTTC. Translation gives CASSHGLAGAYEQYF.

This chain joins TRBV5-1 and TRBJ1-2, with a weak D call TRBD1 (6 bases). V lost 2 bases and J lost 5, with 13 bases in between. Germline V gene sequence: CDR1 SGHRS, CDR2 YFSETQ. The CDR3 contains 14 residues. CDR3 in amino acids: CASSLITGWYGYTF. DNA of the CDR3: TGCGCCAGCAGCTTAATCACAGGGTGGTATGGCTACACCTTC. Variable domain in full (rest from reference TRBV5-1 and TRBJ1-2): KAGVTQTPRYLIKTRGQQVTLSCSPISGHRSVSWYQQTPGQGLQFLFEYFSETQRNKGNFPGRFSGRQFSNSRSEMNVSTLELGDSALYLCASSLITGWYGYTFGSGTRLTVV.

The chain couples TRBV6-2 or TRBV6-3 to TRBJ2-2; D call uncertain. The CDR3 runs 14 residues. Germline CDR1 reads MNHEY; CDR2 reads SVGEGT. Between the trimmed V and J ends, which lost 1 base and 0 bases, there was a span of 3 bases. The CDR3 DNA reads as TGTGCCAGCAGTTACTACCCGAACACCGGGGAGCTGTTTTTT. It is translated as CASSYYPNTGELFF.

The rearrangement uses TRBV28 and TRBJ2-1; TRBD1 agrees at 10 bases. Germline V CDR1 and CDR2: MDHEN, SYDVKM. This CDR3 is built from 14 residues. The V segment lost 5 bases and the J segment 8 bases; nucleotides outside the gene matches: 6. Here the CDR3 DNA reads TGTGCCAGCAGTCGAACGGGGACAGGGGATGAGCAGTTCTTC. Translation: CASSRTGTGDEQFF.

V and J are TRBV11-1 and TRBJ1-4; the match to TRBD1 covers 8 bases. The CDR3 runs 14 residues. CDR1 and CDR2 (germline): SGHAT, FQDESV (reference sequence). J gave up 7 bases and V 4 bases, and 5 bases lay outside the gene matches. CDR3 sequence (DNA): TGTGCCAGCAGCTCTGGGACAGGCGGTGAAAAACTGTTTTTT. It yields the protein CASSSGTGGEKLFF. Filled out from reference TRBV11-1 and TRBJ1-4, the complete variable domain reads EAEVAQSPRYKITEKSQAVAFWCDPISGHATLYWYRQILGQGPELLVQFQDESVVDDSQLPKDRFSAERLKGVDSTLKIQPAELGDSAMYLCASSSGTGGEKLFFGSGTQLSVL.

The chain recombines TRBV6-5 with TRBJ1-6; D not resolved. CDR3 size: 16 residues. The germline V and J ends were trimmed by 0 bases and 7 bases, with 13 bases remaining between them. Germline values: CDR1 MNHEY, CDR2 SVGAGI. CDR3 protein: CASSYSNPGENSPLHF. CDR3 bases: TGTGCCAGCAGTTACTCGAACCCAGGCGAAAATTCACCCCTCCACTTT.

Here the CDR3 reads CASSELGSGTDTQYF. The DNA for the CDR3 is TGTGCCAGCAGTGAACTGGGATCTGGGACAGATACGCAGTATTTT. The chain links TRBV2 to TRBJ2-3; D gene unclear. Germline values: CDR1 SNHLY, CDR2 FYNNEI. With 2 bases removed from V and 3 bases from J, the gap between germline ends came to 12 bases. The CDR3 has 15 residues.

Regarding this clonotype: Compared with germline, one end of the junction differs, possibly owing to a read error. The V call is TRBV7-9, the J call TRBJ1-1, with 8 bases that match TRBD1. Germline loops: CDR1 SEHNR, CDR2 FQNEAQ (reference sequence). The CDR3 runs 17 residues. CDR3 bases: TGTGCCAACAGCTTGCCCGCGACTGGGACAGGGAACACTGAAGCTTTCTTT. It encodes CANSLPATGTGNTEAFF.

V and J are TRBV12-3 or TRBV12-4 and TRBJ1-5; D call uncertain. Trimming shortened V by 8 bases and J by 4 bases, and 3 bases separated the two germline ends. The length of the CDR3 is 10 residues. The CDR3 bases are TGTGCCAGCGAAAATCAGCCCCAGCATTTT. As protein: CASENQPQHF.

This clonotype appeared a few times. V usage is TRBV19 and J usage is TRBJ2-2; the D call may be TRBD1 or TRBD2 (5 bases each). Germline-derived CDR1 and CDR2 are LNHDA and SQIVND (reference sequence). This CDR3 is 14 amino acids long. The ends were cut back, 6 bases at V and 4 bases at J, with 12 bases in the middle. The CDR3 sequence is CASSPRDGTGELFF. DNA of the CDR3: TGTGCCAGTAGCCCGAGGGACGGCACCGGGGAGCTGTTTTTT. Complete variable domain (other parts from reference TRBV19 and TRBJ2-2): DGGITQSPKYLFRKEGQNVTLSCEQNLNHDAMYWYRQDPGQGLRLIYYSQIVNDFQKGDIAEGYSVSREKKESFPLTVTSAQKNPTAFYLCASSPRDGTGELFFGEGSRLTVL.